Each of the 29 T cell receptor beta chains below was sequenced from the same sample in a study of T cell responses to AZD1222 COVID-19 vaccine. TCRdb's copy holds only in-frame clones and misses some; the assay was immunoSEQ multiplex PCR. The repertoire holds 100,000 to 150,000 clones, roughly 93% seen once, with 0.9% to 1.2% in the top ten. The specimen comprised peripheral blood, sampled 28 days after the second AZD1222 dose. These receptor sequences come from an adult who received the AZD1222 COVID-19 vaccine.

This rearrangement joins TRBV5-1 to TRBJ1-4; 12 bases align to TRBD1. The CDR3 is 17 residues long. J gave up 5 bases and V 1 base, and 6 bases lay outside the gene matches. Germline loops: CDR1 SGHRS, CDR2 YFSETQ. The CDR3 loop reads CASSLTGTGGENEKLFF. DNA of the CDR3: TGCGCCAGCAGCTTGACCGGGACAGGGGGCGAGAATGAAAAACTGTTTTTT.

The chain joins TRBV2 to TRBJ2-7, with 10 nucleotides matching TRBD2. CDR1 SNHLY and CDR2 FYNNEI come from the germline V gene. Trimming took 7 bases from V and 4 from J; bases not matched to a gene: 7. The CDR3 runs to 14 residues. The chain's CDR3 is CASIMSGRAYEQYF. CDR3 coding DNA: TGTGCCAGCATCATGAGCGGGAGGGCGTACGAGCAGTACTTC.

In nucleotides, the CDR3 is TGCGCCACCGCTTTTATTTGGGGGGTGCAAGAGACCCAGTACTTC. Its protein product is CATAFIWGVQETQYF. The gene calls are TRBV5-1 and TRBJ2-5, with a weak D call TRBD2 (6 bases). Trimming took 9 bases from V and 2 from J, leaving 20 bases between them. Looked up from germline, CDR1 is SGHRS and CDR2 is YFSETQ. The CDR3 runs 15 residues.

The chain combines TRBV14 with TRBJ1-6, with TRBD1 as a possible D gene (5 bases). Germline-derived CDR1 and CDR2 are SGHDN and FVKESK. The CDR3 is 14 amino acids. Trimming took 4 bases from V and 4 from J, leaving 8 bases between them. CDR3 region: CASSLRGYNSPLHF. The CDR3 DNA sequence: TGTGCCAGCAGCCTCCGGGGGTATAATTCACCCCTCCACTTT. Complete variable domain (other parts from reference TRBV14 and TRBJ1-6): EAGVTQFPSHSVIEKGQTVTLRCDPISGHDNLYWYRRVMGKEIKFLLHFVKESKQDESGMPNNRFLAERTGGTYSTLKVQPAELEDSGVYFCASSLRGYNSPLHFGNGTRLTVT.

V gene TRBV11-3 combines with J gene TRBJ2-2; D ambiguous. The germline CDR1 and CDR2 sequences are SGHNT and YENEEA. Trimming removed 2 bases from V and 3 bases from J, with 7 bases in between. This CDR3 contains 14 residues. The CDR3 loop is CASSLFGYTGELFF. The CDR3 DNA reads as TGTGCCAGCAGCTTATTTGGTTACACCGGGGAGCTGTTTTTT. Based on the CDR3 plus reference TRBV11-3 and TRBJ2-2, the full variable domain is EAGVVQSPRYKIIEKKQPVAFWCNPISGHNTLYWYLQNLGQGPELLIRYENEEAVDDSQLPKDRFSAERLKGVDSTLKIQPAELGDSAVYLCASSLFGYTGELFFGEGSRLTVL.

The rearrangement joins TRBV6-5 to TRBJ1-5, with D unresolved. This CDR3 has 15 amino acids. The V end lost 0 bases, the J end lost 6 bases, and 12 bases lay between the germline ends. Germline values: CDR1 MNHEY, CDR2 SVGAGI. Here the CDR3 DNA reads TGTGCCAGCAGTTACTCGAAGTTTGATGGTCAGCCCCAGCATTTT. This sequence encodes CASSYSKFDGQPQHF.

The genes are TRBV21-1 and TRBJ2-7; TRBD1 reflects the table's D call only, with no check against the DNA. TRBV21-1 is a pseudogene. This CDR3 comprises 14 residues. The CDR3 reads CASPPGQGTYEQYF. As DNA, the CDR3 is TGTGCCAGCCCGCCGGGACAGGGCACCTACGAGCAGTACTTC.

V usage is TRBV5-1 and J usage is TRBJ2-3; 9 bases map to TRBD1. V shed 2 bases and J 1 base; nucleotides not matched to a gene: 2. The CDR3 is 15 residues long. CDR1 and CDR2 from the germline V gene are SGHRS and YFSETQ. The CDR3, as DNA: TGCGCCAGCAGCTTACGGACAGGGGGCACAGATACGCAGTATTTT. Translating gives CASSLRTGGTDTQYF.

The chain joins TRBV4-1 to TRBJ1-2, with D possibly TRBD1 on 6 matching bases. This CDR3 is built from 15 residues. Germline assignment: CDR1 MGHRA and CDR2 YSYEKL. V dropped 0 bases and J dropped 12 bases, with 20 bases sitting between them. CDR3 region: CASSQDQDSFLLNTF. The CDR3 coding sequence is TGCGCCAGCAGCCAAGACCAGGACAGTTTCCTTCTTAACACCTTC.

This sequence joins TRBV4-1 and TRBJ2-1; D gene unclear. V was trimmed by 0 bases and J by 2 bases, leaving 11 bases between them. This CDR3 is built from 16 residues. Germline loops: CDR1 MGHRA, CDR2 YSYEKL. The CDR3 DNA sequence: TGCGCCAGCAGCCAAGAGTTAAGCGCAACCTACAATGAGCAGTTCTTC. Protein sequence: CASSQELSATYNEQFF.

The chain employs TRBV12-5 and TRBJ2-2; either TRBD1 or TRBD2 may fit D (5 bases each). The CDR3 is 14 residues long. V lost 2 bases and J 4 bases, leaving 8 bases between the germline ends. Germline assignment: CDR1 LGHNT and CDR2 FRNRAP. The CDR3: CASGLWGSTGELFF. In DNA form, the CDR3 reads TGTGCTAGTGGTTTGTGGGGGAGCACCGGGGAGCTGTTTTTT.

The CDR3 region is CASSQDPGAGANVLTF. The DNA for the CDR3 is TGCGCCAGCAGCCAGGACCCCGGGGCTGGGGCCAACGTCCTGACTTTC. The rearrangement joins TRBV4-1 to TRBJ2-6; tentative D call: TRBD2 (5 bases). CDR1 and CDR2 from the germline V gene are MGHRA and YSYEKL. The CDR3 has 16 amino acids. Trimming left V 3 bases short and J 2 bases short, with 11 bases between.

This clone occurred once. The chain carries TRBV5-1 and TRBJ1-1; a weak D match, TRBD1 (6 bases). The CDR3 length is 15 residues. CDR1 is SGHRS, CDR2 YFSETQ, per germline. Between the trimmed V and J ends, which lost 2 bases and 3 bases, there was a span of 14 bases. This chain's CDR3 is CASSLGRGRYTEAFF. CDR3 nucleotide sequence: TGCGCCAGCAGCTTAGGTCGGGGGCGATACACTGAAGCTTTCTTT.

The J gene is TRBJ1-1, the V gene TRBV29-1; D call uncertain. The CDR3 extends over 11 amino acids. Per the germline V gene, CDR1 is SQVTM and CDR2 is ANQGSEA. V lost 8 bases and J 13 bases, leaving 20 bases between the germline ends. Written as DNA, the CDR3 is TGCAGCAGTTCCGGACCGAAAGGTTTTTTCTTT. It yields the protein CSSSGPKGFFF.

The V and J genes are TRBV11-2 and TRBJ1-2; perhaps TRBD1 as D (5 bases). The CDR3 covers 16 residues. V was pared by 5 bases and J by 4 bases, with 20 bases between. The germline gives CDR1 SGHAT, CDR2 FQNNGV. The CDR3 sequence is CASSLGGTVRLYGYTF. CDR3 sequence (DNA): TGTGCCAGCAGCCTGGGGGGGACTGTCCGCCTCTATGGCTACACCTTC.

This rearrangement joins TRBV5-1 to TRBJ1-5; D remains unclear. Trimming took 4 bases from V and 2 from J, leaving 7 bases between them. From germline, CDR1 is SGHRS and CDR2 YFSETQ. This CDR3 comprises 13 residues. The CDR3 coding sequence is TGCGCCAGCAGCCCGGGTCGCAATCAGCCCCAGCATTTT. Translation gives CASSPGRNQPQHF.

The chain links TRBV5-1 to TRBJ2-1; 8 positions match TRBD2. After removal of 7 bases from V and 8 bases from J, the junction contained 11 bases not matched to a gene. CDR3 size: 14 residues. The germline V gene encodes CDR1 SGHRS and CDR2 YFSETQ. The CDR3 nucleotides are TGCGCCAGCGGCCTGGCGGGAGGTTGGGATGAGCAGTTCTTC. Protein: CASGLAGGWDEQFF.

The J gene is TRBJ1-5, the V gene TRBV5-8; no firm D call. The CDR3 length is 17 residues. Per the germline V gene, CDR1 is SGHTS and CDR2 is YDEGEE. Trimming took 4 bases from V and 0 from J, leaving 17 bases between them. CDR3 in DNA: TGTGCCAGCAGCGGGCATCCAAGGCAGGCTAGCAATCAGCCCCAGCATTTT. It encodes CASSGHPRQASNQPQHF.

The CDR3 region has the DNA TGTGCCTGGAGTCCCATCGGGGGACAGGGATATACGCAGTATTTT. Translated, it gives CAWSPIGGQGYTQYF. The V call is TRBV30, the J call TRBJ2-3, with 9 bases aligning to TRBD1. Germline lookup yields CDR1 GTSNPN and CDR2 SVGIG (reference sequence). The CDR3 length is 15 residues. After removal of 2 bases from V and 7 bases from J, the junction contained 10 bases not matched to a gene.

V usage is TRBV21-1 and J usage is TRBJ1-4. TRBV21-1 is flagged as a pseudogene. CDR3 size: 13 residues. The CDR3 loop reads CASSKEGGEKLFF. In DNA form, the CDR3 reads TGTGCCAGCAGCAAGGAGGGTGGTGAAAAACTGTTTTTT.

The chain recombines TRBV4-1 with TRBJ1-6; 8 bases map to TRBD1. CDR1 MGHRA and CDR2 YSYEKL come from the germline V gene. Trimming removed 5 bases from V and 4 bases from J; junction bases left unmatched: 22. The CDR3 is 21 amino acids. Written as DNA, the CDR3 is TGCGCCAGCAGCTACCGCCCGACAGGGGATCTTTTATACACTTATAATTCACCCCTCCACTTT. Protein: CASSYRPTGDLLYTYNSPLHF.

The V gene is TRBV5-1, the J gene TRBJ2-1; 12 bases align to TRBD1. The CDR3 covers 15 residues. Per germline, CDR1 SGHRS and CDR2 YFSETQ. V gave up 5 bases and J gave up 9 bases; unmatched junction bases: 9. The CDR3 here is CASSIRDRGRSEQFF. In DNA, the CDR3 is TGCGCCAGCAGTATTCGGGACAGGGGGCGCAGTGAGCAGTTCTTC.

This clone came up once. This CDR3 is CASSDPSGGGYEQYF. The CDR3 DNA is TGTGCCAGCAGCGATCCATCGGGGGGCGGGTACGAGCAGTACTTC. V and J are TRBV5-6 and TRBJ2-7; tentative D call: TRBD2 (7 bases). The CDR3 is 15 amino acids. Deletions cut 4 bases from V and 4 bases from J, with 18 bases between. The germline CDR1 and CDR2 sequences are SGHDT and YYEEEE.

The genes are TRBV25-1 and TRBJ1-1; TRBD1 matches at 7 bases. Looked up from germline, CDR1 is MGHDK and CDR2 is SYGVNS. The CDR3 spans 15 residues. The junction had 6 bases not matched to a gene; V was cut back by 4 bases and J by 1 base. The CDR3 loop reads CASSGRTGRNTEAFF. DNA for the CDR3: TGTGCCAGCAGTGGGCGGACAGGCCGGAACACTGAAGCTTTCTTT.

This chain links TRBV2 with TRBJ2-1; D is unresolved. The CDR3 sequence is 14 residues long. Germline CDR1 and CDR2: SNHLY and FYNNEI. Between the trimmed V and J ends, which lost 7 bases and 1 base, there was a span of 11 bases. CDR3 DNA sequence: TGTGCCAGCAATCAGGTAACATCCTACAATGAGCAGTTCTTC. It is translated as CASNQVTSYNEQFF.

J is TRBJ2-1 and V is TRBV18; 8 positions match TRBD1. With V trimmed by 3 bases and J by 5 bases, 3 bases remained unmatched. The germline V gene has CDR1 KGHSH and CDR2 LQKENI. The CDR3 extends over 14 amino acids. The CDR3 sequence: CASSPDRGHNEQFF. The CDR3 DNA reads TGTGCCAGCTCACCCGACAGGGGTCACAATGAGCAGTTCTTC.

This clone was seen a handful of times. The chain joins TRBV5-1 to TRBJ2-7, with 10 bases lining up with TRBD2. CDR1 is SGHRS and CDR2 is YFSETQ in the germline V gene. Unmatched junction bases numbered 6, after V lost 1 base and J lost 5 bases. The CDR3 is made up of 15 amino acids. The CDR3 loop is CASSLISGRAHEQYF. The DNA for the CDR3 is TGCGCCAGCAGCTTGATAAGCGGGAGGGCCCACGAGCAGTACTTC.

V usage is TRBV5-1 and J usage is TRBJ2-7, with a weak D call TRBD1 (5 bases). Trimming stripped 5 bases from V and 7 bases from J, with 10 bases between. Germline V gives CDR1 SGHRS, CDR2 YFSETQ. CDR3 length equals 11 residues. CDR3 nucleotide sequence: TGCGCCAGCAGACAAGCAGGGGAGCAGTACTTC. Translation: CASRQAGEQYF.

V usage is TRBV6-2 or TRBV6-3 and J usage is TRBJ2-7; 8 bases align to TRBD1. Germline V gene lookup returns CDR1 MNHEY and CDR2 SVGEGT. V was pared by 2 bases and J by 6 bases, with 12 bases of the junction left unmatched. This CDR3 has 16 residues. For the CDR3, the DNA is TGTGCCAGCAGTTACCCCCAGGGACAGGTGGGTAGCGAGCAGTACTTC. Its translation is CASSYPQGQVGSEQYF.